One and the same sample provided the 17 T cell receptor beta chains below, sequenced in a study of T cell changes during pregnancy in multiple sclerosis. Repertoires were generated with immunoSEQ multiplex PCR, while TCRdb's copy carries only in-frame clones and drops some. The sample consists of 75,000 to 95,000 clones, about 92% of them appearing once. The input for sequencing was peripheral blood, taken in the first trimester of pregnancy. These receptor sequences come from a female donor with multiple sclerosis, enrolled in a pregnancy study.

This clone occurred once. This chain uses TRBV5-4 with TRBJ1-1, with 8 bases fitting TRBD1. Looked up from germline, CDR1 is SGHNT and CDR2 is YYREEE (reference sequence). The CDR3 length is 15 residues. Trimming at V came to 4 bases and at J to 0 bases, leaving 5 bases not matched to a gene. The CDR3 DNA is TGTGCCAGCAGCCCCGGGACAGGAATGAACACTGAAGCTTTCTTT. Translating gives CASSPGTGMNTEAFF. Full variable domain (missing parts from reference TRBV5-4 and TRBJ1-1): ETGVTQSPTHLIKTRGQQVTLRCSSQSGHNTVSWYQQALGQGPQFIFQYYREEENGRGNFPPRFSGLQFPNYSSELNVNALELDDSALYLCASSPGTGMNTEAFFGQGTRLTVV.

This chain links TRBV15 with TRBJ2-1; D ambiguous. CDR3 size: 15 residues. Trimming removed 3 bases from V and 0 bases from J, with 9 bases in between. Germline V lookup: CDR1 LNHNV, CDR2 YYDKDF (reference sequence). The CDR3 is CATSRSESSYNEQFF. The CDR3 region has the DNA TGTGCCACCAGCAGGAGCGAGTCCTCCTACAATGAGCAGTTCTTC. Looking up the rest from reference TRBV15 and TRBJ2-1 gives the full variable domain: DAMVIQNPRYQVTQFGKPVTLSCSQTLNHNVMYWYQQKSSQAPKLLFHYYDKDFNNEADTPDNFQSRRPNTSFCFLDIRSPGLGDTAMYLCATSRSESSYNEQFFGPGTRLTVL.

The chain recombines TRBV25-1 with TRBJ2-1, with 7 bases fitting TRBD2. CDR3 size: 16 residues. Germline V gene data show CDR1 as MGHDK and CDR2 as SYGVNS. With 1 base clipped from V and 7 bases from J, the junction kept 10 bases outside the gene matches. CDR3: CASSEFGGGRINEQFF. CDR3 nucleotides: TGTGCCAGCAGTGAATTCGGTGGCGGGAGAATTAATGAGCAGTTCTTC.

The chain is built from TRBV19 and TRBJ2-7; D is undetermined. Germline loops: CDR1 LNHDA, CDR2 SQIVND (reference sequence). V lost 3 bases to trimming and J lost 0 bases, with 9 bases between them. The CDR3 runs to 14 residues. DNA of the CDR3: TGTGCCAGTAGTATTGCGTCGGGCTCCTACGAGCAGTACTTC. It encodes CASSIASGSYEQYF.

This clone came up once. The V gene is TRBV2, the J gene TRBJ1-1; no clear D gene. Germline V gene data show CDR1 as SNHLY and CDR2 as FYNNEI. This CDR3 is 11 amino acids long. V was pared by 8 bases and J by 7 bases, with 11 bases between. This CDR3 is CASGYGNEAFF. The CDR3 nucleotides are TGTGCCAGCGGCTACGGGAATGAAGCTTTCTTT.

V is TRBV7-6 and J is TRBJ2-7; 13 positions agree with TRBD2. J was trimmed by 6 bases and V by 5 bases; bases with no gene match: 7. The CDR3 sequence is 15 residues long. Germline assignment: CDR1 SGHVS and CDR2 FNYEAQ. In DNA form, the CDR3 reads TGTGCCAGCAGCCGAGGGACTAGCGGGAAGGGCGAGCAGTACTTC. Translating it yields CASSRGTSGKGEQYF.

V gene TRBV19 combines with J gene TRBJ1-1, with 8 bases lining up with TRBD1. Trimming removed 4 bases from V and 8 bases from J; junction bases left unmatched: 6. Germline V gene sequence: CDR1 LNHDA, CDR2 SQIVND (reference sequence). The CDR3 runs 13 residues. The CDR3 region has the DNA TGTGCCAGTAGTAACACAGGGGGGTTAGAAGCTTTCTTT. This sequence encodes CASSNTGGLEAFF.

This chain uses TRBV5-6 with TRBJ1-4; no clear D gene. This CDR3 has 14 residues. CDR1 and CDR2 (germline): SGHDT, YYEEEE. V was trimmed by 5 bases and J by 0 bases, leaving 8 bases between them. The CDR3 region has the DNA TGTGCCAGCAGGAACGGTGCAACTAATGAAAAACTGTTTTTT. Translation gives CASRNGATNEKLFF.

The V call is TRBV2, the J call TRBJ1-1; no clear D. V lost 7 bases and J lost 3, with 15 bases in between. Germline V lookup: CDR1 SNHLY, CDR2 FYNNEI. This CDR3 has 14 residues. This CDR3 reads CASTQIRGDTEAFF. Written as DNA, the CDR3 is TGTGCCAGCACCCAGATCCGGGGTGACACTGAAGCTTTCTTT.

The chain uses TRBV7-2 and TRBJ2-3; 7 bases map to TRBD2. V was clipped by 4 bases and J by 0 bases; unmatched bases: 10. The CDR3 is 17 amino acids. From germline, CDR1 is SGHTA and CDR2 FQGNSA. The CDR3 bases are TGTGCCAGCAGCTCCTGGGCCCTTAGCGGGAGCACAGATACGCAGTATTTT. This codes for CASSSWALSGSTDTQYF.

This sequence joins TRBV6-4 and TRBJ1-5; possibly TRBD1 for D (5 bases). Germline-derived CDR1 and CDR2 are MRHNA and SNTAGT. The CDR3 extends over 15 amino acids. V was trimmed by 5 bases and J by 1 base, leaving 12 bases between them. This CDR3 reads CASSQGRLSNQPQHF. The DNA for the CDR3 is TGTGCCAGCAGTCAGGGAAGGCTAAGCAATCAGCCCCAGCATTTT.

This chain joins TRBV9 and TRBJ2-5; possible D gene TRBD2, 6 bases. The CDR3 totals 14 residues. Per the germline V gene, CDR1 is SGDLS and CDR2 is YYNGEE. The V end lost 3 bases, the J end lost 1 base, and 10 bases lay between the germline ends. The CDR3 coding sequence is TGTGCCAGCAGCGGGGGACTGCCCCAAGAGACCCAGTACTTC. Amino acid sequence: CASSGGLPQETQYF.

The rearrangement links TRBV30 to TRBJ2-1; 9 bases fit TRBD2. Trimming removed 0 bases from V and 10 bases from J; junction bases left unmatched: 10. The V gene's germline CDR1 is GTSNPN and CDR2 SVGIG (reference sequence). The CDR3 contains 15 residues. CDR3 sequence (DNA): TGTGCCTGGAGTGTATCCAGCGGGAGGATCAGAGAGCAGTTCTTC. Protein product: CAWSVSSGRIREQFF.

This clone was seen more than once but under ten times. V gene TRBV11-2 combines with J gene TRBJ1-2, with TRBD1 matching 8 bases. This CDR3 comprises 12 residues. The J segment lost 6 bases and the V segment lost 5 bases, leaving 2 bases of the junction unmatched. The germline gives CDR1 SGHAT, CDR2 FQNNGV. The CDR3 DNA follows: TGTGCCAGCAGCCAGACAGGGGATGGCTACACCTTC. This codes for CASSQTGDGYTF.

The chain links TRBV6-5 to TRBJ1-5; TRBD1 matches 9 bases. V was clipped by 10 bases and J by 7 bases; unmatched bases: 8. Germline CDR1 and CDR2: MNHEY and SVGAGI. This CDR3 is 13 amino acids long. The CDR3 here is CATTDRGGQPQHF. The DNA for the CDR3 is TGTGCCACCACGGACAGGGGAGGACAGCCCCAGCATTTT.

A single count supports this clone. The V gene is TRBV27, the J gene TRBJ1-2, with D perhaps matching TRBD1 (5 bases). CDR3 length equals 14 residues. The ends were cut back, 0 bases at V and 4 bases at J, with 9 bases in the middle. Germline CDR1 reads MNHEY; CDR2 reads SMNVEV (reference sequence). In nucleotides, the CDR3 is TGTGCCAGCAGTTTATCGCAGGGCGCCTATGGCTACACCTTC. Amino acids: CASSLSQGAYGYTF.

CDR3 protein: CSARWGGEQFF. DNA for the CDR3: TGCAGTGCTAGGTGGGGGGGTGAGCAGTTCTTC. The chain uses TRBV20-1 and TRBJ2-1; 7 positions agree with TRBD2. CDR3 length: 11 residues. J gave up 9 bases and V 3 bases, and 2 bases lay outside the gene matches. CDR1 and CDR2 (germline): DFQATT, SNEGSKA (reference sequence).